This T cell receptor (beta chain) was observed in a study of shared T cell receptors in the human thymus. Generated by immunoSEQ multiplex PCR, the TCRdb table keeps only in-frame clones and is missing some. The top ten clones hold roughly 0.013% of a sample with hundreds of thousands of clones, approximately 80% of them seen once. CDR1 ENHRY and CDR2 SYGVKD come from the germline V gene. With 8 bases removed from V and 5 bases from J, the gap between germline ends came to 16 bases. The CDR3 extends over 14 amino acids. The sample also formed part of further work on human thymus T cells. That report notes: Having surgery to correct congenital heart defects, healthy Finnish infants acted as the donors. Resections removed during corrective heart surgery provided the thymus tissue used. Across thymic and blood repertoires, the usage of V and J genes appeared to be biased. Related work found strong thymic repertoire overlap between unrelated individuals.

The chain has TRBV10-3 and TRBJ2-1; possibly TRBD1 for D (6 bases). This clonotype originated in a boy younger than two with a congenital heart defect. The sequencing sample was made of thymocytes. CDR3 sequence (DNA): TGTGCCATCTCAGACAGGCACCCGAACAATGAGCAGTTCTTC. The encoded protein is CAISDRHPNNEQFF.